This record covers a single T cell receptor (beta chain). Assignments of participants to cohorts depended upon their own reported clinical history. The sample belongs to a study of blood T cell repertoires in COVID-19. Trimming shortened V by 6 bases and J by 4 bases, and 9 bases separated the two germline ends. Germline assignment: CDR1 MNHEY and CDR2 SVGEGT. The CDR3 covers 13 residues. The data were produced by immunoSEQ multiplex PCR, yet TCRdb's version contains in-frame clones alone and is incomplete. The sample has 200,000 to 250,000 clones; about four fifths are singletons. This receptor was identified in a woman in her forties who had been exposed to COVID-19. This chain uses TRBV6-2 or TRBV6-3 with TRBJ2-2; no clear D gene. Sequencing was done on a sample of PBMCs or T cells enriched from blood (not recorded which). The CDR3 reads CASSPLATGELFF. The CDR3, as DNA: TGTGCCAGCAGCCCGTTGGCCACCGGGGAGCTGTTTTTT.